This T cell receptor beta chain is drawn from a study of identical twins. Per the germline V gene, CDR1 is LGHNA and CDR2 is YNFKEQ. The CDR3 spans 13 residues. TCRdb reanalysed the 5' RACE reads using MiXCR and keeps one entry per CDR3 protein. The data show roughly 1,500,000 distinct CDR3 sequences, around 29% seen once. The sequencing sample was made of cord blood. This TCR was sampled from a newborn girl in good health. This rearrangement joins TRBV4-2 to TRBJ2-5, with 7 bases that match TRBD2. The better agreement between TRBJ2-7 and the DNA end casts doubt on the J call. The CDR3 DNA reads TGTGCCAGCAGCCGACCAACTAGCGCCGAGCAGTACTTC. Its translation is CASSRPTSAEQYF.